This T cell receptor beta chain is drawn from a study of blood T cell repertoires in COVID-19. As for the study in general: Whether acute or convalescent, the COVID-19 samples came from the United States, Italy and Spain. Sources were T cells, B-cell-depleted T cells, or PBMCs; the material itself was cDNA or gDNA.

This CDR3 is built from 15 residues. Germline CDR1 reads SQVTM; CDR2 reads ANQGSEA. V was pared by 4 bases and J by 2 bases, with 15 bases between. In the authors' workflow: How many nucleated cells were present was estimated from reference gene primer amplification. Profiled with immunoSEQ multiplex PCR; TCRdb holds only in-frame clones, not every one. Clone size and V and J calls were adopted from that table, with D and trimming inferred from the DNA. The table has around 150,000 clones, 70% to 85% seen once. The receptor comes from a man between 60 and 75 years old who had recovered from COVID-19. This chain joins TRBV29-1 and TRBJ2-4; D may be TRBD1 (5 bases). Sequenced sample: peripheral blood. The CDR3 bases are TGCAGCGTTGTTGCCCCTAAGGGGCCCAAAAACATTCAGTACTTC. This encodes CSVVAPKGPKNIQYF.